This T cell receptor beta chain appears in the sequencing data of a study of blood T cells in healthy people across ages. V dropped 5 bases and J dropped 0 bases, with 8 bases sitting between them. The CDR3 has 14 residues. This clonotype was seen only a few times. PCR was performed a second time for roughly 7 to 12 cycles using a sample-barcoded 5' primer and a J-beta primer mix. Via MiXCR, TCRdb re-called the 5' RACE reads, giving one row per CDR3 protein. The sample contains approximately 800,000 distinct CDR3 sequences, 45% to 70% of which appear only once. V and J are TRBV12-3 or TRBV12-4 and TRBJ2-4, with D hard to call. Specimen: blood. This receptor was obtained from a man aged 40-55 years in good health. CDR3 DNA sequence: TGTGCCAGCAGTGTCAATCTAGCCAAAAACATTCAGTACTTC. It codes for CASSVNLAKNIQYF.